What follows are 10 T cell receptor beta chains derived from one specimen sequenced in a study of CD8 T cells in Susac syndrome. A quantity of roughly 0.5 to 1 ug RNA underwent reverse transcription using random hexamers. TCRdb re-derived calls from the immunoSEQ multiplex PCR reads in MiXCR, one entry per CDR3 protein. The profile shows 200,000 to 250,000 distinct CDR3 sequences, about 90% of them singletons. The sequenced material came from CD8+ T cells from PBMCs. Receptors were obtained from a human donor with multiple sclerosis.

The gene calls are TRBV12-3 or TRBV12-4 and TRBJ2-3, with 9 positions matching TRBD1. The trim removed 5 bases at V and 2 bases at J, leaving 5 bases unmatched. The CDR3 is made up of 15 amino acids. The DNA of the CDR3 is TGTGCCAGCAGTCGATGGACAGGGGCCACAGATACGCAGTATTTT. It yields the protein CASSRWTGATDTQYF.

This chain connects TRBV18 to TRBJ2-3; unclear D gene. The CDR3 spans 15 residues. V lost 3 bases to trimming and J lost 0 bases, with 10 bases between them. CDR1 and CDR2 (germline): KGHSH, LQKENI. CDR3 DNA sequence: TGTGCCAGCTCACCGCGGCGACCTAGCACAGATACGCAGTATTTT. Its protein product is CASSPRRPSTDTQYF.

V usage is TRBV20-1 and J usage is TRBJ2-7; TRBD2 is a possible D gene (6 bases). V was pared by 6 bases and J by 2 bases, with 29 bases between. The germline CDR1 and CDR2 sequences are DFQATT and SNEGSKA (reference sequence). This CDR3 contains 18 residues. CDR3 bases: TGCAGTGCCGTCCTCCAGATCGCGGGGACTTATATAACCTACGAGCAGTACTTC. This encodes CSAVLQIAGTYITYEQYF.

V usage is TRBV5-6 and J usage is TRBJ2-5; 7 bases align to TRBD1. Losses at the gene ends were 0 bases for V and 5 bases for J; bases not matched to a gene: 7. The germline V gene encodes CDR1 SGHDT and CDR2 YYEEEE. The CDR3 totals 15 residues. CDR3: CASSLATGLDETQYF. The CDR3 nucleotides are TGTGCCAGCAGCTTGGCGACAGGGCTGGACGAGACCCAGTACTTC.

The chain joins TRBV7-8 to TRBJ1-1, with D unresolved. Trimming took off 1 base at V and 0 bases at J, with 12 bases between the two ends. The germline gives CDR1 SGHVS, CDR2 FQNEAQ. The CDR3 runs to 16 residues. CDR3 sequence: CASSLDDRVLNTEAFF. CDR3 in DNA: TGTGCCAGCAGCTTAGACGATCGGGTCCTGAACACTGAAGCTTTCTTT.

The chain joins TRBV19 to TRBJ2-7; 8 bases agree with TRBD1. The CDR3 spans 15 residues. Trimming took 5 bases from V and 2 from J; bases not matched to a gene: 8. CDR1 is LNHDA, CDR2 SQIVND, per germline (reference sequence). CDR3 coding DNA: TGTGCCAGTAGTCGAACCGGGACAGGAACCTACGAGCAGTACTTC. It encodes CASSRTGTGTYEQYF.

This chain connects TRBV5-1 to TRBJ1-1; D call uncertain. Trimming shortened V by 1 base and J by 1 base, and 11 bases separated the two germline ends. CDR1 and CDR2 (germline): SGHRS, YFSETQ. The CDR3 runs to 15 residues. CDR3 DNA: TGCGCCAGCAGCTTGTTCCACGGTACGAACACTGAAGCTTTCTTT. It is translated as CASSLFHGTNTEAFF. Full variable domain (missing parts from reference TRBV5-1 and TRBJ1-1): KAGVTQTPRYLIKTRGQQVTLSCSPISGHRSVSWYQQTPGQGLQFLFEYFSETQRNKGNFPGRFSGRQFSNSRSEMNVSTLELGDSALYLCASSLFHGTNTEAFFGQGTRLTVV.

V usage is TRBV13 and J usage is TRBJ1-1; 8 bases match TRBD1. The germline V gene has CDR1 PRHDT and CDR2 FYEKMQ (reference sequence). The V and J ends lost 5 bases and 3 bases, in that order; junction bases with no gene match: 11. CDR3 length: 16 amino acids. The CDR3 reads CASSLTRQGRDTEAFF. CDR3 sequence (DNA): TGTGCCAGCAGCCTCACACGACAGGGGAGGGACACTGAAGCTTTCTTT.

This chain joins TRBV7-9 and TRBJ2-5; D is ambiguous. V lost 5 bases, J lost 2 bases, and 18 bases lay in between. The CDR3 sequence is 16 residues long. CDR1 and CDR2 (germline): SEHNR, FQNEAQ (reference sequence). The CDR3 region has the DNA TGTGCCAGCAGCCCCGAACAGCCATACCCTCAAGAGACCCAGTACTTC. As protein: CASSPEQPYPQETQYF.

The chain joins TRBV7-9 to TRBJ2-5, with D possibly called TRBD1 or TRBD2 (7 bases each). Deletions cut 1 base from V and 2 bases from J, with 17 bases between. The CDR3 runs to 17 residues. Germline loops: CDR1 SEHNR, CDR2 FQNEAQ (reference sequence). CDR3 residues: CASSLGEGADLQETQYF. In DNA, the CDR3 is TGTGCCAGCAGCTTAGGGGAGGGGGCCGACCTTCAAGAGACCCAGTACTTC.